Listed below are T cell receptor beta chains from one sample, sequenced in a study of post-analysis software for immune sequencing data. One entry per CDR3 protein results from TCRdb running MiXCR on the PCR reads. The sample has roughly 170,000 distinct CDR3 sequences; roughly 31% are singletons. The sequencing sample was made of blood. The receptors come from a girl aged 5-17 years with multiple sclerosis. CDR3s include the opening cysteine and the closing phenylalanine or tryptophan. Each record gives: V gene, D gene, J gene, clone size, CDR3 DNA, CDR3 protein. The D gene is left open where the match is weak. Some rows have no size entry. The others give once, few or many, or a class for an expanded clone.

TRBV18	TRBD1	TRBJ2-7	many	TGTGCCAGCTCACCTTCGACAGGGCCCTACGAGCAGTACTTC	CASSPSTGPYEQYF
TRBV28	NA	TRBJ1-1	few	TGTGCCAGCAGTTACGGATATCTGAACACTGAAGCTTTCTTT	CASSYGYLNTEAFF
TRBV3-1	TRBD1	TRBJ2-7	NA	TGTGCCAGCAGCTACACCGGGACAGGGGGCTACGAGCAGTACTTC	CASSYTGTGGYEQYF
TRBV5-1	NA	TRBJ1-1	NA	TGCGCCAGCAGCTTGGGGCACCAGAACACTGAAGCTTTCTTT	CASSLGHQNTEAFF
TRBV5-1	TRBD1	TRBJ2-2	few	TGCGCCAGCAGACAAAGGTCCGGGACAGGGTTCACCGGGGAGCTGTTTTTT	CASRQRSGTGFTGELFF
TRBV20-1	TRBD1	TRBJ2-2	NA	TGCAGTGCTAGTGCAGGGGGCACCGGGGAGCTGTTTTTT	CSASAGGTGELFF
TRBV27	NA	TRBJ1-2	many	TGTGCCAGCAGTTTATTAGGCAGGGGCAATGGCTACACCTTC	CASSLLGRGNGYTF
TRBV12-3/TRBV12-4	NA	TRBJ1-2	NA	TGTGCCAGCAGTTTACGGGAGGCATCAGGCTGTGGCTACACCTTC	CASSLREASGCGYTF
TRBV7-2	NA	TRBJ1-2	many	TGTGCCAGCAGCTTACCCTCGGCAGGGGATGGCTACACCTTC	CASSLPSAGDGYTF
TRBV5-5	NA	TRBJ2-1	NA	TGTGCCAGCAGCTTGGGGTCCTCTTCTTACAATGAGCAGTTCTTC	CASSLGSSSYNEQFF
TRBV7-9	NA	TRBJ2-5	few	TGTGCCAGCAGCTTAGCTATTCAGGGAGAGACCCAGTACTTC	CASSLAIQGETQYF
TRBV5-1	NA	TRBJ2-1	few	TGCGCCAGCAGCTTGGGGGAGAGCTCCTACAATGAGCAGTTCTTC	CASSLGESSYNEQFF
TRBV11-2	NA	TRBJ1-1	few	TGTGCCAGCAGCCCCCGGGGAAGCACTGAAGCTTTCTTT	CASSPRGSTEAFF
TRBV5-1	NA	TRBJ1-2	many	TGCGCCAGCAGCAGGGAGGGACGAACACCTAACTATGGCTACACCTTC	CASSREGRTPNYGYTF
TRBV4-1	NA	TRBJ2-6	many	TGCGCCAGCAGCCAAGTTCTGGTTAGGGCCAACGTCCTGACTTTC	CASSQVLVRANVLTF
TRBV12-3/TRBV12-4	NA	TRBJ2-3	many	TGTGCCAGCACTTACTCCTCAGATACGCAGTATTTT	CASTYSSDTQYF
TRBV6-1	NA	TRBJ2-3	few	TGTGCCACCCTGGGACTCCCCCGCACAGATACGCAGTATTTT	CATLGLPRTDTQYF
TRBV19	NA	TRBJ1-5	NA	TGTGCCAGTGCTGGGGGCGCGGGGAATCAGCCCCAGCATTTT	CASAGGAGNQPQHF
TRBV5-1	TRBD2	TRBJ2-7	few	TGCGCCAGCAGCTTTGGGGGGAGGGACGAGCAGTACTTC	CASSFGGRDEQYF
TRBV20-1	TRBD2	TRBJ2-1	NA	TGCAGTGCTAGACCCCCAATCGGACTAGCGGGCAATGAGCAGTTCTTC	CSARPPIGLAGNEQFF
TRBV5-1	TRBD2	TRBJ2-5	few	TGCGCCAGCAGCGTACTAGCGGGAGTTGAGCAGACCCAGTACTTC	CASSVLAGVEQTQYF
TRBV12-3/TRBV12-4	TRBD2	TRBJ2-1	many	TGTGCCAGCAGTTTAGATGATGGTAGCGGGGTTTACAATGAGCAGTTCTTC	CASSLDDGSGVYNEQFF
TRBV30	NA	TRBJ2-3	NA	TGTGCCTGGAACCGGGGTAGCACAGATACGCAGTATTTT	CAWNRGSTDTQYF
TRBV27	NA	TRBJ1-1	NA	TGTGCCACTAAGATAGGGGGGGACACTGAAGCTTTCTTT	CATKIGGDTEAFF
TRBV12-3/TRBV12-4	TRBD1	TRBJ1-2	many	TGTGCCAGCAGTTCTATTACAGGGGTACACTATGGCTACACCTTC	CASSSITGVHYGYTF
TRBV12-3/TRBV12-4	TRBD2	TRBJ2-1	NA	TGTGCCAGCAGTGGGGGAGGACTAGCGGACTACAATGAGCAGTTCTTC	CASSGGGLADYNEQFF
TRBV5-1	TRBD1	TRBJ2-7	few	TGCGCCAGCAGCCTCACCGGGACAGGGGGCCACGAGCAGTACTTC	CASSLTGTGGHEQYF
TRBV30	TRBD1	TRBJ1-2	once	TGTGCCTGGAGTCCTATGTGGGACAGGGACTATGGCTACACCTTC	CAWSPMWDRDYGYTF
TRBV3-1	TRBD2	TRBJ2-7	NA	TGTGCCAGCAGCTCGCCTGGGACTAGCGTAGGCGAGCAGTACTTC	CASSSPGTSVGEQYF
TRBV5-1	NA	TRBJ2-7	few	TGCGCCAGCAGCTTGGCCCCAGTGGACGAGCAGTACTTC	CASSLAPVDEQYF
TRBV25-1	TRBD1	TRBJ1-6	few	TGTGCCAGCAGCCGGGAGGGGGCTTCTTCCTATAATTCACCCCTCCACTTT	CASSREGASSYNSPLHF
TRBV29-1	TRBD1	TRBJ2-2	NA	TGCAGCGTTGAAGTATCAGGGGGCGAGTTCACCGGGGAGCTGTTTTTT	CSVEVSGGEFTGELFF
TRBV2	NA	TRBJ2-5	many	TGTGCCAGCCTATTTGGGGGGACCCAGTACTTC	CASLFGGTQYF